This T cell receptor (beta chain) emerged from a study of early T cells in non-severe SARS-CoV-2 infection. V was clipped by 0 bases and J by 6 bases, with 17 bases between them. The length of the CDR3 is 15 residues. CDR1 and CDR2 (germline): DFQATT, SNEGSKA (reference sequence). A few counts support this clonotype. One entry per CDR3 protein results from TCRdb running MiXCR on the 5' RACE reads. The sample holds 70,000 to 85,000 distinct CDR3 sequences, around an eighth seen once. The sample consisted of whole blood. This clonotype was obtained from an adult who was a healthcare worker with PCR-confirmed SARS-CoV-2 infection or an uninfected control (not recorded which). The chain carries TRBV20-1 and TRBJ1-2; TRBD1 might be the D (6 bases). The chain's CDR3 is CSARDWGLLSDGYTF. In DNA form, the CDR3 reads TGCAGTGCTAGAGATTGGGGGCTCCTGTCTGATGGCTACACCTTC.